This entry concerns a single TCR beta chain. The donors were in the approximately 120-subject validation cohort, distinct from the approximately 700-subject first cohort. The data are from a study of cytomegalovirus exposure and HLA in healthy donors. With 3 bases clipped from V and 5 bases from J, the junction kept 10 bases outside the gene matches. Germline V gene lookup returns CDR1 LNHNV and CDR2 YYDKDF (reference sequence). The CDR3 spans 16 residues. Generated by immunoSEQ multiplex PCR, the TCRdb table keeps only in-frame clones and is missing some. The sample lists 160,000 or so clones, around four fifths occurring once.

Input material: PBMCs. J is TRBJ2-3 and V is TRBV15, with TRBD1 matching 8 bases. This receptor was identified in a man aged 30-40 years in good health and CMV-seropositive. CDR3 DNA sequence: TGTGCCACCAGCAGCGGACAGGGAACGGGTAGAGATACGCAGTATTTT. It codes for CATSSGQGTGRDTQYF.